These 5 T cell receptor beta chains originate from one sample sequenced in a study of blood T cell repertoires in COVID-19. Sequenced by immunoSEQ multiplex PCR; TCRdb stores in-frame clones only, minus some. The sample yields roughly 100,000 clones, about 76% seen once. Material for sequencing was peripheral blood. All receptors come from a man older than 75 with acute or convalescent COVID-19.

This rearrangement joins TRBV30 to TRBJ2-7; 7 nucleotides align to TRBD2. CDR1 GTSNPN and CDR2 SVGIG come from the germline V gene (reference sequence). The V segment lost 4 bases and the J segment 0 bases; nucleotides outside the gene matches: 6. This CDR3 contains 14 residues. CDR3: CAWNDGGSSYEQYF. The CDR3, as DNA: TGTGCCTGGAATGATGGCGGGAGCTCCTACGAGCAGTACTTC.

This chain joins TRBV2 and TRBJ1-1; TRBD1 might be the D (5 bases). The germline V gene encodes CDR1 SNHLY and CDR2 FYNNEI. V lost 7 bases, J lost 0 bases, and 9 bases lay in between. The CDR3 is 13 residues long. The CDR3 protein is CASNGHMNTEAFF. The DNA of the CDR3 is TGTGCCAGCAACGGACATATGAACACTGAAGCTTTCTTT.

The chain joins TRBV28 to TRBJ2-1; 10 bases align to TRBD2. The CDR3 has 14 amino acids. The germline gives CDR1 MDHEN, CDR2 SYDVKM. V shed 2 bases and J 5 bases; nucleotides not matched to a gene: 0. The CDR3 DNA sequence: TGTGCCAGCAGTTTACTAGCGGGGGACAATGAGCAGTTCTTC. Protein product: CASSLLAGDNEQFF.

This clone turned up a few times. The chain links TRBV5-4 to TRBJ1-1, with D unclear. The CDR3 contains 15 residues. CDR1 and CDR2 from the germline V gene are SGHNT and YYREEE (reference sequence). Trimming removed 1 base from V and 2 bases from J, with 12 bases in between. CDR3 nucleotides: TGTGCCAGCAGCTTGTCTGCGACTCTAAACACTGAAGCTTTCTTT. This sequence encodes CASSLSATLNTEAFF.

The chain couples TRBV14 to TRBJ1-6, with D unclear. Germline V gene lookup returns CDR1 SGHDN and CDR2 FVKESK. The CDR3 is made up of 11 amino acids. Trimming shortened V by 1 base and J by 15 bases, and 7 bases separated the two germline ends. CDR3 coding DNA: TGTGCCAGCAGCCAAGTTAGCCGCCTCCACTTT. Its translation is CASSQVSRLHF.